These 29 T cell receptor beta chains were all obtained from the same sample, sequenced in a study of OX40 agonist ivuxolimab in advanced cancers. The table came from immunoSEQ multiplex PCR; TCRdb's copy has only in-frame clones and leaves some out. Of about 72,000 clones listed, 81% are singletons. Source: CD4+ or CD8+ T cells sorted from blood, taken in a trial of the OX40 agonist ivuxolimab. These receptors all come from an adult with an advanced solid tumor such as melanoma, head and neck, liver or kidney cancer.

In its sample, this clone was seen once. V gene TRBV5-1 combines with J gene TRBJ2-1; a possible D gene is TRBD1 (5 bases). The CDR3 sequence is 14 residues long. Germline V lookup: CDR1 SGHRS, CDR2 YFSETQ. V gave up 0 bases and J gave up 4 bases, with 8 bases separating them. DNA for the CDR3: TGCGCCAGCAGCTTGGAAGCAGGGTACAATGAGCAGTTCTTC. It codes for CASSLEAGYNEQFF. Looking up the rest from reference TRBV5-1 and TRBJ2-1 gives the full variable domain: KAGVTQTPRYLIKTRGQQVTLSCSPISGHRSVSWYQQTPGQGLQFLFEYFSETQRNKGNFPGRFSGRQFSNSRSEMNVSTLELGDSALYLCASSLEAGYNEQFFGPGTRLTVL.

V gene TRBV6-6 combines with J gene TRBJ2-1; 8 nucleotides agree with TRBD1. J lost 8 bases, V lost 11 bases, and 5 bases had no gene match. Germline values: CDR1 MNHNY, CDR2 SVGAGI (reference sequence). The CDR3 spans 11 residues. DNA for the CDR3: TGTGCCTGTACAGGGGGAGATGAGCAGTTCTTC. It codes for CACTGGDEQFF.

In regard to this clone: This specimen includes other DNA sequences encoding the same CDR3. CDR3 nucleotides: TGCGCCAGCAGCTTTCAAGAGACCCAGTACTTC. This translates into CASSFQETQYF. J is TRBJ2-5 and V is TRBV5-1; D gene ambiguous. The CDR3 has 11 residues. In germline, CDR1 is SGHRS, CDR2 YFSETQ. V lost 2 bases and J lost 2, with 1 base in between.

The chain uses TRBV4-3 and TRBJ1-1; 7 nucleotides match TRBD1. The germline V gene has CDR1 LGHNA and CDR2 YSLEER. V trimming: 3 bases; J trimming: 1 base; junction bases outside the gene matches: 8. CDR3 length: 16 residues. In DNA form, the CDR3 reads TGCGCCAGCAGCCAGGACAGGAACTATAGGAACACTGAAGCTTTCTTT. As protein: CASSQDRNYRNTEAFF.

The V and J genes are TRBV6-5 and TRBJ1-6, with a weak D call TRBD1 (6 bases). CDR3 size: 13 residues. V was clipped by 6 bases and J by 13 bases, with 16 bases between them. Germline values: CDR1 MNHEY, CDR2 SVGAGI. Here the CDR3 reads CASSPEGGVPLHF. Written as DNA, the CDR3 is TGTGCCAGCAGCCCGGAAGGGGGGGTGCCCCTCCACTTT.

This clone was seen just once. The CDR3 sequence is CASSLGDRVGELFF. The CDR3 DNA reads TGTGCCAGCAGCTTAGGAGACAGGGTCGGGGAGCTGTTTTTT. The V gene is TRBV7-2, the J gene TRBJ2-2; 7 bases map to TRBD1. V shed 1 base, J shed 7 bases, and the junction held 3 bases outside the gene matches. Germline assignment: CDR1 SGHTA and CDR2 FQGNSA. The CDR3 extends over 14 amino acids.

This clone showed up just a few times. V usage is TRBV11-1 and J usage is TRBJ2-2; perhaps TRBD1 as D (6 bases). Germline V gives CDR1 SGHAT, CDR2 FQDESV (reference sequence). Deletions cut 1 base from V and 4 bases from J, with 10 bases between. CDR3 length equals 15 residues. The CDR3 sequence is CASSLGQVSTGELFF. In nucleotides, the CDR3 is TGTGCCAGCAGCTTAGGACAGGTCAGCACCGGGGAGCTGTTTTTT.

The rearrangement joins TRBV6-1 to TRBJ1-1; no clear D gene. Germline CDR1 MNHNS, CDR2 SASEGT. This CDR3 has 13 residues. The V end was cut by 6 bases, the J end by 11 bases, with 19 bases between. The CDR3 reads CASSSTLISGAFF. The CDR3, as DNA: TGTGCCAGCAGCTCCACCCTAATCAGCGGGGCTTTCTTT.

This chain uses TRBV21-1 with TRBJ2-3; no check of the table's D call, TRBD1, against the DNA was made. TRBV21-1 is a known pseudogene. This CDR3 is built from 15 residues. CDR3 sequence (DNA): TGTGCCAGCAGCAAAGTATGGGACAGGGGGCCAACGCAGTATTTT. Encoded protein: CASSKVWDRGPTQYF.

The chain links TRBV5-5 to TRBJ1-5; no clear D gene. The V gene's germline CDR1 is SGHKS and CDR2 YYEKEE (reference sequence). V was cut by 2 bases and J by 6 bases, with 12 bases left in between. The CDR3 totals 14 residues. The CDR3 DNA sequence: TGTGCCAGCAGCTTATTTGAGGGCGGTCAGCCCCAGCATTTT. The encoded protein is CASSLFEGGQPQHF.

The chain has TRBV7-9 and TRBJ2-5; D remains unclear. Near its end, the DNA agrees better with TRBJ2-7, so the J call may be wrong. In germline, CDR1 is SEHNR, CDR2 FQNEAQ (reference sequence). There are 11 residues in the CDR3. This CDR3 reads CASSSRYEQYF. The CDR3 region has the DNA TGTGCCAGCAGCTCGCGGTACGAGCAGTACTTC.

In DNA form, the CDR3 reads TGCGCCAGCAGCAGCAGGGGGCGTGGAGAGACCCAGTACTTC. Its translation: CASSSRGRGETQYF. This chain uses TRBV5-1 with TRBJ2-5, with 8 bases that match TRBD1. The ends lost 4 bases at V and 4 bases at J; junction bases unmatched: 6. The CDR3 contains 14 residues. Per germline, CDR1 SGHRS and CDR2 YFSETQ.

This clone is categorized as medium-sized. The J gene is TRBJ1-1, the V gene TRBV19, with D perhaps TRBD1 (5 bases). Trimming cost V 7 bases and J 4 bases, with 13 bases left between them. Per the germline V gene, CDR1 is LNHDA and CDR2 is SQIVND (reference sequence). The CDR3 consists of 13 residues. The CDR3 sequence: CASKARGPTEAFF. The DNA of the CDR3 is TGTGCCAGTAAGGCGAGGGGCCCCACTGAAGCTTTCTTT.

V gene TRBV11-3 combines with J gene TRBJ2-7; D is unclear. The CDR3 totals 15 residues. The germline V and J ends were trimmed by 2 bases and 0 bases, with 11 bases remaining between them. From germline, CDR1 is SGHNT and CDR2 YENEEA. CDR3: CASSLQASSSYEQYF. For the CDR3, the DNA is TGTGCCAGCAGCTTACAAGCGTCCAGCTCCTACGAGCAGTACTTC.

This chain connects TRBV15 to TRBJ2-4; D unclear. Germline V gene sequence: CDR1 LNHNV, CDR2 YYDKDF (reference sequence). Trimming took off 0 bases at V and 0 bases at J, with 3 bases between the two ends. The CDR3 loop spans 14 amino acids. CDR3 bases: TGTGCCACCAGCAGAGATCTAGCCAAAAACATTCAGTACTTC. Residues: CATSRDLAKNIQYF.

The genes are TRBV19 and TRBJ2-1, with TRBD2 matching 9 bases. The CDR3 loop spans 15 amino acids. V was pared by 4 bases and J by 3 bases, with 4 bases of the junction left unmatched. The germline V gene has CDR1 LNHDA and CDR2 SQIVND (reference sequence). The CDR3 nucleotides read TGTGCCAGTAGTACGACTAGCGGAATCTACAATGAGCAGTTCTTC. Translation gives CASSTTSGIYNEQFF.

The chain joins TRBV28 to TRBJ2-7, with TRBD1 identical over 8 bases. Germline CDR1 is MDHEN and CDR2 is SYDVKM. CDR3 length: 14 amino acids. With 8 bases clipped from V and 3 bases from J, the junction kept 9 bases outside the gene matches. The CDR3 spells CASGVTGVYYEQYF. The DNA for the CDR3 is TGTGCCAGCGGGGTGACAGGGGTTTACTACGAGCAGTACTTC.

The CDR3 is CASIKGTGDNQPQHF. CDR3 nucleotides: TGTGCCAGCATCAAGGGGACAGGGGATAATCAGCCCCAGCATTTT. The rearrangement links TRBV2 to TRBJ1-5; 10 bases are a match to TRBD1. Trimming cost V 7 bases and J 4 bases; bases outside gene matches: 7. The CDR3 loop spans 15 amino acids. CDR1 SNHLY and CDR2 FYNNEI come from the germline V gene.

This chain joins TRBV5-1 and TRBJ2-7, with D perhaps TRBD2 (5 bases). The germline V and J ends were trimmed by 0 bases and 0 bases, with 19 bases remaining between them. This CDR3 comprises 18 residues. The germline CDR1 and CDR2 sequences are SGHRS and YFSETQ. This chain's CDR3 is CASSLGVRRAEGSYEQYF. CDR3 coding DNA: TGCGCCAGCAGCTTGGGCGTAAGGCGGGCCGAGGGCTCCTACGAGCAGTACTTC.

This clone was observed a few times. The chain uses TRBV4-2 and TRBJ1-5; no firm D call. The V gene's germline CDR1 is LGHNA and CDR2 YNFKEQ. CDR3 length equals 15 residues. V was clipped by 1 base and J by 0 bases, with 7 bases between them. For the CDR3, the DNA is TGTGCCAGCAGCCAAGCAATAAGTAGCAATCAGCCCCAGCATTTT. It translates to CASSQAISSNQPQHF.

This clone appeared a few times. The chain recombines TRBV6-5 with TRBJ1-1; TRBD1 might be the D (5 bases). CDR3 length: 13 amino acids. The germline V gene has CDR1 MNHEY and CDR2 SVGAGI. V was cut by 2 bases and J by 5 bases, with 9 bases left in between. The CDR3 loop reads CASSYAGGTEAFF. DNA of the CDR3: TGTGCCAGCAGTTACGCGGGGGGGACTGAAGCTTTCTTT.

V and J are TRBV11-3 and TRBJ2-1, with 10 nucleotides matching TRBD2. V was clipped by 7 bases and J by 7 bases; unmatched bases: 7. The CDR3 sequence is 14 residues long. Looked up from germline, CDR1 is SGHNT and CDR2 is YENEEA. The CDR3: CASKVASGSNEQFF. The CDR3 DNA is TGTGCCAGCAAAGTGGCTAGCGGGAGTAATGAGCAGTTCTTC.

V is TRBV20-1 and J is TRBJ2-5; D ambiguous. CDR1 is DFQATT, CDR2 SNEGSKA, per germline (reference sequence). The CDR3 runs 11 residues. V dropped 4 bases and J dropped 4 bases, with 7 bases sitting between them. This CDR3 is CSATSRETQYF. As DNA, the CDR3 is TGCAGTGCTACCTCGCGAGAGACCCAGTACTTC.

This sequence joins TRBV27 and TRBJ1-1, with 8 positions matching TRBD1. CDR1 and CDR2 (germline): MNHEY, SMNVEV (reference sequence). The junction had 4 bases not matched to a gene; V was cut back by 6 bases and J by 1 base. The CDR3 spans 14 residues. The CDR3 DNA sequence: TGTGCCAGCAGACAGGGGGGCTGGAACACTGAAGCTTTCTTT. As protein: CASRQGGWNTEAFF.

The rearrangement links TRBV14 to TRBJ2-3; 9 nucleotides agree with TRBD2. With 0 bases clipped from V and 2 bases from J, the junction kept 12 bases outside the gene matches. The CDR3 runs to 19 residues. CDR1 is SGHDN and CDR2 is FVKESK in the germline V gene. The CDR3 nucleotides read TGTGCCAGCAGCCAAGATTGGTCCGGTGCGGGACTAGCCACAGATACGCAGTATTTT. Protein sequence: CASSQDWSGAGLATDTQYF.

The V call is TRBV10-3, the J call TRBJ2-5, with D perhaps TRBD1 (6 bases). Trimming removed 10 bases at V and 5 bases at J, with 14 bases between. The CDR3 covers 12 residues. The germline V gene encodes CDR1 ENHRY and CDR2 SYGVKD. CDR3 sequence reads: CATTGQDETQYF. In nucleotides, the CDR3 is TGTGCCACCACAGGGCAAGACGAGACCCAGTACTTC.

This chain connects TRBV7-6 to TRBJ2-3, with 11 bases identical to TRBD1. Losses at the gene ends were 5 bases for V and 4 bases for J; bases not matched to a gene: 8. The CDR3 consists of 16 residues. Germline V gene lookup returns CDR1 SGHVS and CDR2 FNYEAQ. The CDR3: CASSQGRDRGSDTQYF. The CDR3 region has the DNA TGTGCCAGCAGCCAGGGCCGGGACAGGGGGTCAGATACGCAGTATTTT.

This clone has just a few counts. This chain uses TRBV9 with TRBJ2-7; 7 bases match TRBD1. There are 14 residues in the CDR3. The germline V gene encodes CDR1 SGDLS and CDR2 YYNGEE. Trimming removed 4 bases from V and 6 bases from J; junction bases left unmatched: 10. CDR3 protein: CASSPRTGLGEQYF. The CDR3 coding sequence is TGTGCCAGCAGCCCCCGGACAGGCTTAGGCGAGCAGTACTTC.

The rearrangement links TRBV27 to TRBJ2-7; D is ambiguous. Germline V gene sequence: CDR1 MNHEY, CDR2 SMNVEV (reference sequence). Between the trimmed V and J ends, which lost 4 bases and 2 bases, there was a span of 12 bases. This CDR3 contains 14 residues. CDR3 DNA sequence: TGTGCCAGCAGTTCCCCTATGGCCCCCTACGAGCAGTACTTC. Translating gives CASSSPMAPYEQYF.